The rows below give T cell receptor beta chains drawn from one sample of a study of cytomegalovirus exposure and HLA in healthy donors. Sequencing used immunoSEQ multiplex PCR; TCRdb keeps in-frame clones, though not all of them. The data contain around 86,000 clones, around 8% of them singletons. Sequenced input: PBMCs. The receptors here all came from a man aged 45-65 years in good health and CMV-seronegative. The CDR3 runs from the conserved cysteine through the conserved F or W. A D gene is named only where the DNA matches it firmly. The size of a clone is reported for some rows only, either as once, few or many, or as a class for expanded clones.

>TRBV9|few|TRBJ2-2|TRBD2
CASSVEAGPNTGELFF
TGTGCCAGCAGCGTAGAAGCGGGGCCAAACACCGGGGAGCTGTTTTTT
>TRBV18|few|TRBJ2-3|-
CASSPRMTNTDTQYF
TGTGCCAGCTCACCAAGGATGACTAACACAGATACGCAGTATTTT
>TRBV7-3|-|TRBJ2-2|TRBD2
CASSAAGGRPTGELFF
TGTGCCAGCAGCGCCGCGGGCGGGAGACCCACCGGGGAGCTGTTTTTT
>TRBV15|few|TRBJ2-1|TRBD2
CATSRDLFVAGGFRGEQFF
TGTGCCACCAGCAGAGATCTGTTTGTAGCGGGAGGGTTCCGGGGTGAGCAGTTCTTC
>TRBV7-3|few|TRBJ1-2|TRBD1
CASSPTGTEFYGYTF
TGTGCCAGCAGCCCGACCGGGACAGAGTTCTATGGCTACACCTTC
>TRBV7-8|few|TRBJ1-4|-
CASSLDQGRGEKLFF
TGTGCCAGCAGCTTAGATCAGGGGAGAGGAGAAAAACTGTTTTTT
>TRBV19|-|TRBJ2-5|TRBD1
CASSAGQGVQETQYF
TGTGCCAGTAGTGCCGGACAGGGGGTACAAGAGACCCAGTACTTC
>TRBV2|few|TRBJ2-7|TRBD2
CASSLAGGSYEQYF
TGTGCCAGCAGTCTAGCGGGAGGCTCCTACGAGCAGTACTTC
>TRBV5-1|-|TRBJ2-5|-
CASRGLGLGLQETQYF
TGCGCCAGCAGAGGCTTGGGGCTCGGTCTTCAAGAGACCCAGTACTTC
>TRBV30|few|TRBJ1-4|TRBD1
CAWSVMGTGREKLFF
TGTGCCTGGAGTGTCATGGGGACAGGGAGAGAAAAACTGTTTTTT
>TRBV5-6|few|TRBJ1-5|TRBD1
CASSLWGPGGGLHF
TGTGCCAGCAGCTTGTGGGGTCCAGGGGGCGGTTTGCATTTT
>TRBV30|few|TRBJ2-5|-
CAWSGETQYF
TGTGCCTGGAGCGGAGAGACCCAGTACTTC
>TRBV29-1|-|TRBJ1-4|TRBD1
CSAKQGAREKLFF
TGCAGCGCCAAACAGGGGGCGAGGGAAAAACTGTTTTTT
>TRBV4-2|-|TRBJ2-5|-
CASSQDLMEETQYF
TGTGCCAGCAGCCAAGATCTCATGGAGGAGACCCAGTACTTC
>TRBV28|few|TRBJ1-4|-
CASKLTTGRSNEKLFF
TGTGCCAGCAAATTGACAACAGGGCGTTCTAATGAAAAACTGTTTTTT
>TRBV27|many|TRBJ2-7|TRBD1
CASSLMGQGFRIPYEQYF
TGTGCCAGCAGTTTAATGGGACAGGGATTTCGTATTCCTTACGAGCAGTACTTC
>TRBV28|-|TRBJ2-4|-
CASSPAGQSFAKNIQYF
TGTGCCAGCAGCCCCGCCGGACAGTCTTTTGCCAAAAACATTCAGTACTTC
>TRBV15|-|TRBJ2-2|TRBD2
CATSRGSGGRASGGELFF
TGTGCCACCAGCAGAGGGTCGGGGGGGAGGGCCAGCGGCGGGGAGCTGTTTTTT
>TRBV11-3|few|TRBJ2-5|TRBD2
CASSEGTTGETQYF
TGTGCCAGCAGCGAGGGGACTACCGGGGAGACCCAGTACTTC
>TRBV5-1|-|TRBJ2-1|TRBD1
CASSPGTGDNEQFF
TGCGCCAGCAGCCCCGGGACAGGGGACAATGAGCAGTTCTTC
>TRBV7-9|few|TRBJ2-3|TRBD2
CASSTRTSGITDTQYF
TGTGCCAGCAGCACCCGGACTAGCGGGATCACAGATACGCAGTATTTT
>TRBV7-2|few|TRBJ1-1|TRBD1
CASSITGTGGGSAEAFF
TGTGCCAGCAGCATCACCGGGACAGGGGGGGGAAGCGCTGAAGCTTTCTTT
>TRBV16|-|TRBJ1-5|-
CASSPNTSPQPQHF
TGTGCCAGCAGCCCCAACACTAGCCCTCAGCCCCAGCATTTT
>TRBV5-6|-|TRBJ1-2|TRBD1
CASSLTGTGDYGYTF
TGTGCCAGCAGCTTGACCGGGACAGGAGACTATGGCTACACCTTC
>TRBV5-1|few|TRBJ2-7|-
CASSLGQALWEQYF
TGCGCCAGCAGCTTGGGACAGGCGCTCTGGGAGCAGTACTTC
>TRBV19|few|TRBJ2-2|TRBD1
CASSIKMGTGVYTGELFF
TGTGCCAGTAGTATTAAAATGGGGACAGGGGTCTACACCGGGGAGCTGTTTTTT
>TRBV15|-|TRBJ1-5|TRBD1
CATTRGGQGYQPQHF
TGTGCCACTACCAGGGGCGGACAGGGTTATCAGCCCCAGCATTTT
>TRBV15|few|TRBJ2-1|TRBD2
CATSRVGAAGAGRNEQFF
TGTGCCACCAGCAGAGTGGGGGCAGCGGGAGCGGGTCGAAATGAGCAGTTCTTC
>TRBV27|few|TRBJ2-5|-
CASQGDETQYF
TGTGCCAGTCAAGGAGATGAGACCCAGTACTTC
>TRBV7-9|-|TRBJ2-3|-
CASSPSGTDTQYF
TGTGCCAGCAGCCCGAGTGGCACAGATACGCAGTATTTT
>TRBV6-5|-|TRBJ1-1|TRBD1
CASSNPGQGNTEAFF
TGTGCCAGCAGTAACCCGGGACAGGGAAACACTGAAGCTTTCTTT
>TRBV2|-|TRBJ1-5|-
CASSGSFNSNQPQHF
TGTGCCAGCAGTGGCAGTTTCAATAGCAATCAGCCCCAGCATTTT
>TRBV18|-|TRBJ1-2|-
CASSPLQVSYGYTF
TGTGCCAGCTCACCATTACAGGTGAGCTATGGCTACACCTTC
>TRBV27|-|TRBJ2-3|-
CASSPGILILLDTQYF
TGTGCCAGCAGTCCCGGGATCTTAATTCTTTTAGATACGCAGTATTTT
>TRBV19|-|TRBJ2-2|-
CACRSLRSGELFF
TGTGCCTGCCGGAGCCTCCGTTCCGGGGAGCTGTTTTTT
>TRBV28|few|TRBJ1-1|TRBD1
CASSLAGQGNTEAFF
TGTGCCAGCAGTTTGGCGGGACAGGGTAACACTGAAGCTTTCTTT
>TRBV19|-|TRBJ1-1|-
CASSIVEGLNTEAFF
TGTGCCAGTAGTATAGTGGAGGGTTTGAACACTGAAGCTTTCTTT
>TRBV28|-|TRBJ1-2|-
CASSPDILYGYTF
TGTGCCAGCAGTCCAGACATCCTCTATGGCTACACCTTC
>TRBV6-6|few|TRBJ2-1|-
CASSYGGGQRGNEQFF
TGTGCCAGCAGTTACGGAGGGGGCCAGCGAGGGAATGAGCAGTTCTTC
>TRBV6-1|many|TRBJ2-1|TRBD1
CASSEDRVSYNEQFF
TGTGCCAGCAGTGAGGACAGGGTCTCCTACAATGAGCAGTTCTTC
>TRBV9|-|TRBJ2-7|-
CASSVGTLGFVEQYF
TGTGCCAGCAGCGTAGGGACACTTGGCTTCGTCGAGCAGTACTTC
>TRBV30|few|TRBJ2-7|TRBD2
CAWSVETSGRRYF
TGTGCCTGGAGTGTAGAGACTAGCGGGAGACGGTACTTC
>TRBV29-1|-|TRBJ1-1|-
CSVVRQMNTEAFF
TGCAGCGTTGTTCGACAGATGAACACTGAAGCTTTCTTT
>TRBV6-5|-|TRBJ2-7|-
CASSYGGQSYEQYF
TGTGCCAGCAGTTACGGAGGACAGTCCTACGAGCAGTACTTC
>TRBV7-2|few|TRBJ1-6|TRBD1
CASSAPTGDRSPLHF
TGTGCCAGCAGCGCACCAACAGGGGACCGTTCACCCCTCCACTTT
>TRBV7-2|few|TRBJ2-1|TRBD1
CASSFDRANEQFF
TGTGCCAGCAGCTTCGACAGGGCGAATGAGCAGTTCTTC
>TRBV29-1|-|TRBJ1-1|-
CSVGTANTEAFF
TGCAGCGTTGGAACAGCGAACACTGAAGCTTTCTTT
>TRBV28|few|TRBJ2-5|TRBD1
CASSFGQGETQYF
TGTGCCAGCAGTTTTGGACAGGGGGAGACCCAGTACTTC
>TRBV11-2|few|TRBJ2-1|-
CASSLEGLAYNEQFF
TGTGCCAGCAGCTTAGAAGGACTGGCCTACAATGAGCAGTTCTTC
>TRBV4-1|-|TRBJ2-1|-
CASSQDPSATYNEQFF
TGCGCCAGCAGCCAAGATCCTAGCGCGACCTACAATGAGCAGTTCTTC